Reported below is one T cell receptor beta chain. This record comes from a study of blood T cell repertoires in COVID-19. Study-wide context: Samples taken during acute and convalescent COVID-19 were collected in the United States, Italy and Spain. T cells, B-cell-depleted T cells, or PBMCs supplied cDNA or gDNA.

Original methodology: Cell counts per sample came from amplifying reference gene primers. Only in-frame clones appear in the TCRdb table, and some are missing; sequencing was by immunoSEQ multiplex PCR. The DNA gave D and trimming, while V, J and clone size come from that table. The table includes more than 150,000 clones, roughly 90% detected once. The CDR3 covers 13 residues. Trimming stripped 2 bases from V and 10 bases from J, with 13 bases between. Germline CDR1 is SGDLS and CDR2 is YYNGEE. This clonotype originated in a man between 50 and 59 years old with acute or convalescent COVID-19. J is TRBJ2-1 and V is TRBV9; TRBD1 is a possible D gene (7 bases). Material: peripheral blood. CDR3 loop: CASSVGGGVEQFF. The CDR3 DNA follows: TGTGCCAGCAGCGTTGGAGGGGGCGTGGAGCAGTTCTTC. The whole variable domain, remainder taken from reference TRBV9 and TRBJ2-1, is DSGVTQTPKHLITATGQRVTLRCSPRSGDLSVYWYQQSLDQGLQFLIQYYNGEERAKGNILERFSAQQFPDLHSELNLSSLELGDSALYFCASSVGGGVEQFFGPGTRLTVL.